The 4 T cell receptor beta chains presented below share a single source sample, sequenced in a study of T cell responses to AZD1222 COVID-19 vaccine. Assay: immunoSEQ multiplex PCR; the TCRdb copy retains only in-frame clones and omits some. The sample includes 55,000 to 75,000 clones, around 83% of them seen just once. The source was peripheral blood, collected on day 0 of AZD1222 vaccination. Receptors originate from an adult in good health.

The chain joins TRBV19 to TRBJ1-2; the D gene is possibly TRBD1 (5 bases). There are 14 residues in the CDR3. V lost 7 bases and J lost 1, with 13 bases in between. Germline V gene lookup returns CDR1 LNHDA and CDR2 SQIVND (reference sequence). CDR3 region: CASNGPGLNYGYTF. The CDR3 DNA reads as TGTGCCAGTAATGGGCCGGGACTTAACTATGGCTACACCTTC.

V is TRBV7-2 and J is TRBJ2-7, with D maybe TRBD2 (5 bases). The CDR3 extends over 14 amino acids. Germline-derived CDR1 and CDR2 are SGHTA and FQGNSA. Trimming shortened V by 3 bases and J by 3 bases, and 12 bases separated the two germline ends. The CDR3 DNA is TGTGCCAGCAGCTTGTCCGCGGGTTTCTACGAGCAGTACTTC. It yields the protein CASSLSAGFYEQYF.

The J gene is TRBJ2-5, the V gene TRBV28, with D possibly called TRBD1 or TRBD2 (5 bases each). The CDR3 sequence is 13 residues long. The germline V gene encodes CDR1 MDHEN and CDR2 SYDVKM. Trimming stripped 7 bases from V and 3 bases from J, with 12 bases between. CDR3: CASITRGKETQYF. CDR3 nucleotides: TGTGCCAGCATAACCCGGGGCAAAGAGACCCAGTACTTC.

This rearrangement joins TRBV30 to TRBJ2-3; 9 positions match TRBD2. The trim removed 3 bases at V and 6 bases at J, leaving 13 bases unmatched. From germline, CDR1 is GTSNPN and CDR2 SVGIG (reference sequence). This CDR3 region has 16 residues. For the CDR3, the DNA is TGTGCCTGGAGGACGACCGGGACTAGCAATCTCGATACGCAGTATTTT. Protein: CAWRTTGTSNLDTQYF.